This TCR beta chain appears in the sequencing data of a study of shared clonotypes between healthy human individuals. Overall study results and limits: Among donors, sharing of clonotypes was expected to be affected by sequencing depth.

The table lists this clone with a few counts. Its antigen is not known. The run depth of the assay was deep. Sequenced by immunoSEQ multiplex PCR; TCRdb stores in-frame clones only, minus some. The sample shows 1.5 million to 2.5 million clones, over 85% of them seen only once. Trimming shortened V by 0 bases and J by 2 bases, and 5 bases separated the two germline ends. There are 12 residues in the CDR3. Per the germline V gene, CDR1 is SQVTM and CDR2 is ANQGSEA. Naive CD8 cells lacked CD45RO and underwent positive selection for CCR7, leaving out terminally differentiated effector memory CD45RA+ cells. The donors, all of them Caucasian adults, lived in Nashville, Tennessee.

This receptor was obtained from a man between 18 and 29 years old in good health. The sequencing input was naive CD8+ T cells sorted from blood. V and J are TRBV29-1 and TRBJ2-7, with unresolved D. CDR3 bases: TGCAGCGTTGAAGATGCCACCTACGAGCAGTACTTC. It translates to CSVEDATYEQYF.